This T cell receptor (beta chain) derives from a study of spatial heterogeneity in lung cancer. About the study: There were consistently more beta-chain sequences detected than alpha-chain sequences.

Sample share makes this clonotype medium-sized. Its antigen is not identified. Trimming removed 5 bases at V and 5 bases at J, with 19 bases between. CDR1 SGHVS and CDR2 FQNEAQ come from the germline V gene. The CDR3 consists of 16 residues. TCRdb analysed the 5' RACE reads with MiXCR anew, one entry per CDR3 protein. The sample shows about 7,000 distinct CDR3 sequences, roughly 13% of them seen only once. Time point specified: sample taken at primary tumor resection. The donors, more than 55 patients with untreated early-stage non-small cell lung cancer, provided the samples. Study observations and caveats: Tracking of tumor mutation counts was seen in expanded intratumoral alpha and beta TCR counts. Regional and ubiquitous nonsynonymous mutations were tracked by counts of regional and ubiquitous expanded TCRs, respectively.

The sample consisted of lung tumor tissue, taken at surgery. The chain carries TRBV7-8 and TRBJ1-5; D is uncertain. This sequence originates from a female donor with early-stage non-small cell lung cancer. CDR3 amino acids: CASSPKYSISDQPQHF. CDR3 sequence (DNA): TGTGCCAGCAGCCCAAAGTATTCGATTTCGGATCAGCCCCAGCATTTT.